This T cell receptor beta chain is drawn from a study of cytomegalovirus exposure and HLA in healthy donors. Overall study findings and caveats: Association of a missense DCLRE1C variant with TCR beta V- and J-gene trimming was reported in a later analysis.

V lost 1 base to trimming and J lost 1 base, with 10 bases between them. The V gene's germline CDR1 is SQVTM and CDR2 ANQGSEA. The CDR3 spans 14 residues. Of note for this clone: Its antigen is unknown.

PCR amplification relied on 60 Vbeta primers (plus 13 Jbeta primers). Here immunoSEQ multiplex PCR was the method, and the copy in TCRdb shows in-frame clones only, minus some. Its listing shows roughly 190,000 clones. The sequencing sample was made of PBMCs. This chain joins TRBV29-1 and TRBJ1-1; D unclear. This TCR was recovered from a woman between 18 and 29 years old in good health and CMV-seropositive. The CDR3 DNA reads TGCAGCGTTGAAGGGCGACTGTCGAACACTGAAGCTTTCTTT. Protein: CSVEGRLSNTEAFF.